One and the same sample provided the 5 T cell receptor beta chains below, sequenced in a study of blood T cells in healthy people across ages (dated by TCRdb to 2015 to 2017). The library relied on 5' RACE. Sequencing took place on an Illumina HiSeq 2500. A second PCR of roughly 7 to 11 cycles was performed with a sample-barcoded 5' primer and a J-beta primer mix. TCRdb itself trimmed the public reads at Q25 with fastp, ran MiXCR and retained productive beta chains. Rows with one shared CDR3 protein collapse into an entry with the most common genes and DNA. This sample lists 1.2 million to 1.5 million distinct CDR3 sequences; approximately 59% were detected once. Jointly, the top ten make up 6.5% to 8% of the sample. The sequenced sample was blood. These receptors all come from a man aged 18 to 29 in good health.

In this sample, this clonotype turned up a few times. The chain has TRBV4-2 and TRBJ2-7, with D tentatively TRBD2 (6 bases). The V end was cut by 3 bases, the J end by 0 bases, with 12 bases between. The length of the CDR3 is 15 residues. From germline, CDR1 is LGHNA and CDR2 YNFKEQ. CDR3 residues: CASSHFSGPSYEQYF. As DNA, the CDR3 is TGTGCCAGCAGCCATTTTAGCGGACCCTCCTACGAGCAGTACTTC.

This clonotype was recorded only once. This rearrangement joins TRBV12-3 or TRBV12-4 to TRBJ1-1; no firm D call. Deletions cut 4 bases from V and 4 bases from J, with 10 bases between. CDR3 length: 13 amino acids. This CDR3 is CASSSPTITEAFF. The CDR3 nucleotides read TGTGCCAGCAGTTCACCAACGATCACTGAAGCTTTCTTT.

The CDR3 loop is CASSDSPGINEQFF. The CDR3 DNA sequence: TGTGCCAGCAGTGACTCGCCGGGGATCAATGAGCAGTTCTTC. This rearrangement joins TRBV6-4 to TRBJ2-1; D may be TRBD2 (5 bases). The CDR3 is made up of 14 amino acids. Trimming shortened V by 0 bases and J by 6 bases, and 9 bases separated the two germline ends. CDR1 is MRHNA and CDR2 is SNTAGT in the germline V gene.

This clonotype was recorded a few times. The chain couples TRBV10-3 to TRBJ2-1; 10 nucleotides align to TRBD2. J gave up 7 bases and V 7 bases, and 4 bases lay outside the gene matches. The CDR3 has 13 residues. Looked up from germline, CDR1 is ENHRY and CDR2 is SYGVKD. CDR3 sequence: CAINTSGKNEQFF. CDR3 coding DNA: TGTGCCATCAATACTAGCGGGAAAAATGAGCAGTTCTTC.

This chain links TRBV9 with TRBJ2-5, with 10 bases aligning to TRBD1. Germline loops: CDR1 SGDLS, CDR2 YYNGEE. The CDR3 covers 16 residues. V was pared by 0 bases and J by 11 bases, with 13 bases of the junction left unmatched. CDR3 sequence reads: CASSVEGQGWYNEQYF. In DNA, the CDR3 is TGTGCCAGCAGCGTAGAGGGACAGGGGTGGTACAATGAGCAGTACTTC.